This T cell receptor (beta chain) came from a study of T-cell memory formation after mild COVID-19. The germline V gene has CDR1 LGHNA and CDR2 YSLEER. Trimming left V 0 bases short and J 0 bases short, with 6 bases between. This CDR3 is built from 15 residues. This clonotype was detected a few times. What it recognizes is unknown. Study results and caveats: In pre-infection memory, a portion of responding clones appeared, which suggested that cross-reactive memory joined.

TCR alpha and TCR beta cDNA libraries with sample barcodes and UMIs came from 5'RACE using constant-segment primers. TCRdb reprocessed the 5' RACE reads via MiXCR and lists one record per CDR3 protein. The sample has 350,000 or so distinct CDR3 sequences, 20% to 25% seen once; the top ten hold 12%. The material sequenced was PBMCs or a T cell subset sorted from them (not recorded which). This rearrangement joins TRBV4-3 to TRBJ2-1; D is undetermined. This TCR came from an adult woman who had mild COVID-19 (a few samples of this study predate the infection). Cell type and time point are not known. CDR3 DNA: TGCGCCAGCAGCCAAGATACGAGCTCCTACAATGAGCAGTTCTTC. The encoded protein is CASSQDTSSYNEQFF.